The 26 T cell receptor beta chains below all came from one sample that was sequenced in a study of blood T cell repertoires in COVID-19. Method: immunoSEQ multiplex PCR; TCRdb's copy keeps in-frame clones and lacks some. This table holds about 140,000 clones, 88% found once. The sample comprised peripheral blood. These receptors were collected from a human donor with COVID-19, enrolled during active disease. The donor label of this sample is uncertain.

The rearrangement links TRBV4-2 to TRBJ1-1, with D unresolved. The CDR3 is 16 amino acids. Germline V lookup: CDR1 LGHNA, CDR2 YNFKEQ. The V gene lost 0 bases and the J gene lost 3 bases, with 14 bases spanning the gap. CDR3: CASSQDPGWVDTEAFF. Here the CDR3 DNA reads TGTGCCAGCAGCCAAGATCCGGGGTGGGTAGACACTGAAGCTTTCTTT.

The V and J genes are TRBV11-3 and TRBJ2-1, with a possible D match to TRBD2 (8 bases). V was cut by 5 bases and J by 6 bases, with 23 bases left in between. Per the germline V gene, CDR1 is SGHNT and CDR2 is YENEEA. The CDR3 extends over 17 amino acids. In nucleotides, the CDR3 is TGTGCCAGCAGCCCCCGACAGGGACTAGTGGGTGGCAATGAGCAGTTCTTC. Translated, it gives CASSPRQGLVGGNEQFF.

The rearrangement links TRBV6-5 to TRBJ1-2, with 9 bases matching TRBD1. The CDR3 is 14 amino acids. Looked up from germline, CDR1 is MNHEY and CDR2 is SVGAGI. The trim removed 6 bases at V and 2 bases at J, leaving 4 bases unmatched. The CDR3 DNA is TGTGCCAGCAGGTACAGGGGGCTCAACTATGGCTACACCTTC. It specifies CASRYRGLNYGYTF.

This chain connects TRBV25-1 to TRBJ2-3, with 8 positions matching TRBD1. In germline, CDR1 is MGHDK, CDR2 SYGVNS. Losses at the gene ends were 7 bases for V and 6 bases for J; bases not matched to a gene: 6. The CDR3 is made up of 13 amino acids. The CDR3 coding sequence is TGTGCCAGCACCGGGACAGGATGGGATACGCAGTATTTT. Its translation: CASTGTGWDTQYF.

J is TRBJ2-7 and V is TRBV28; 10 nucleotides line up with TRBD1. Germline V lookup: CDR1 MDHEN, CDR2 SYDVKM. CDR3 length equals 16 residues. V shed 6 bases, J shed 2 bases, and the junction held 10 bases outside the gene matches. The CDR3 reads CASRERQGASPYEQYF. CDR3 nucleotides: TGTGCCAGCAGGGAAAGACAGGGGGCTTCCCCCTACGAGCAGTACTTC.

This chain joins TRBV3-1 (or the pseudogene TRBV3-2) and TRBJ2-5; D call uncertain. Trimming took 0 bases from V and 5 from J, leaving 13 bases between them. Looked up from germline, CDR1 is LGHDT and CDR2 is YNNKEL (reference sequence). The CDR3 is 15 residues long. CDR3 region: CASSQDWATPETQYF. The CDR3 DNA sequence: TGTGCCAGCAGCCAAGATTGGGCGACCCCCGAGACCCAGTACTTC.

The J gene is TRBJ2-7, the V gene TRBV11-3; maybe TRBD2 (5 bases). Germline V gives CDR1 SGHNT, CDR2 YENEEA. The CDR3 totals 16 residues. V was shortened by 5 bases and J by 0 bases, with 17 bases between the two germline ends. The CDR3 loop reads CASSPIGIASSYEQYF. The DNA for the CDR3 is TGTGCCAGCAGCCCAATCGGGATAGCGAGCTCCTACGAGCAGTACTTC.

This chain links TRBV7-9 with TRBJ2-5; 8 nucleotides match TRBD2. The CDR3 spans 17 residues. The ends lost 4 bases at V and 5 bases at J; junction bases unmatched: 15. The germline CDR1 and CDR2 sequences are SEHNR and FQNEAQ (reference sequence). In nucleotides, the CDR3 is TGTGCCAGCAGCTCAATGGATTGGCGGGGGGCCCGGGAGACCCAGTACTTC. As protein: CASSSMDWRGARETQYF.

This clone has only a few counts. The chain uses TRBV29-1 and TRBJ1-2, with TRBD1 matching 7 bases. The trim removed 6 bases at V and 3 bases at J, leaving 4 bases unmatched. Germline V gives CDR1 SQVTM, CDR2 ANQGSEA. This CDR3 spans 12 amino acids. This CDR3 is CSVSGQDYGYTF. CDR3 sequence (DNA): TGCAGCGTCAGCGGACAGGACTATGGCTACACCTTC.

CDR3 region: CASSGQGRPLNTEAFF. The CDR3 DNA sequence: TGTGCCAGCAGCGGACAGGGGAGGCCCCTCAACACTGAAGCTTTCTTT. This chain connects TRBV5-4 to TRBJ1-1; 9 bases are a match to TRBD1. The CDR3 has 16 amino acids. V lost 4 bases to trimming and J lost 2 bases; unmatched junction nucleotides: 9. Germline V gene sequence: CDR1 SGHNT, CDR2 YYREEE (reference sequence). Full variable domain (rest looked up from reference TRBV5-4 and TRBJ1-1): ETGVTQSPTHLIKTRGQQVTLRCSSQSGHNTVSWYQQALGQGPQFIFQYYREEENGRGNFPPRFSGLQFPNYSSELNVNALELDDSALYLCASSGQGRPLNTEAFFGQGTRLTVV.

The V gene is TRBV25-1, the J gene TRBJ2-5, with 7 nucleotides matching TRBD1. Germline-derived CDR1 and CDR2 are MGHDK and SYGVNS. J gave up 5 bases and V 4 bases, and 16 bases lay outside the gene matches. The CDR3 extends over 17 amino acids. The CDR3 reads CASSARTKTGTPETQYF. The CDR3 nucleotides are TGTGCCAGCAGTGCCCGGACCAAGACAGGGACCCCCGAGACCCAGTACTTC. Variable domain in full (rest from reference TRBV25-1 and TRBJ2-5): EADIYQTPRYLVIGTGKKITLECSQTMGHDKMYWYQQDPGMELHLIHYSYGVNSTEKGDLSSESTVSRIRTEHFPLTLESARPSHTSQYLCASSARTKTGTPETQYFGPGTRLLVL.

The chain joins TRBV18 to TRBJ2-7; 10 nucleotides agree with TRBD2. In germline, CDR1 is KGHSH, CDR2 LQKENI. The CDR3 is made up of 15 amino acids. The J segment lost 5 bases and the V segment lost 0 bases, leaving 4 bases of the junction unmatched. CDR3 protein: CASSPPSLAGDEQYF. CDR3 coding DNA: TGTGCCAGCTCACCACCGAGCCTAGCGGGGGACGAGCAGTACTTC.

In this sample, this clone turned up a few times. This chain links TRBV5-1 with TRBJ1-2, with 11 bases that match TRBD1. J was trimmed by 4 bases and V by 3 bases; bases with no gene match: 14. The CDR3 totals 18 residues. The germline V gene encodes CDR1 SGHRS and CDR2 YFSETQ. DNA for the CDR3: TGCGCCAGCAGCTACTCAGTCCCGGGACAGGGGGTTAGCTATGGCTACACCTTC. It translates to CASSYSVPGQGVSYGYTF.

The V gene is TRBV30, the J gene TRBJ1-5, with 9 bases aligning to TRBD1. V dropped 3 bases and J dropped 2; count of bases not matched to a gene: 2. From germline, CDR1 is GTSNPN and CDR2 SVGIG (reference sequence). The CDR3 has 14 residues. CDR3 sequence: CAWSWTGGNQPQHF. For the CDR3, the DNA is TGTGCCTGGAGCTGGACAGGGGGCAATCAGCCCCAGCATTTT. The whole variable domain, remainder taken from reference TRBV30 and TRBJ1-5, is SQTIHQWPATLVQPVGSPLSLECTVEGTSNPNLYWYRQAAGRGLQLLFYSVGIGQISSEVPQNLSASRPQDRQFILSSKKLLLSDSGFYLCAWSWTGGNQPQHFGDGTRLSIL.

V gene TRBV6-5 combines with J gene TRBJ1-2, with D tentatively TRBD1 (5 bases). Trimming cost V 0 bases and J 4 bases, with 12 bases left between them. CDR1 MNHEY and CDR2 SVGAGI come from the germline V gene. The CDR3 runs 15 residues. The CDR3 sequence: CASSYSPGSLYGYTF. For the CDR3, the DNA is TGTGCCAGCAGTTACTCTCCAGGGTCCCTCTATGGCTACACCTTC.

This clone was counted once. This chain links TRBV18 with TRBJ1-6; D ambiguous. V was trimmed by 6 bases and J by 6 bases, leaving 21 bases between them. This CDR3 spans 17 amino acids. Germline V CDR1 and CDR2: KGHSH, LQKENI. Written as DNA, the CDR3 is TGTGCCAGCTCCCGCTTGCCGGCGGATACTATTAATTCACCCCTCCACTTT. Residues: CASSRLPADTINSPLHF.

The gene calls are TRBV6-1 and TRBJ1-2; TRBD1 aligns across 8 bases. Germline loops: CDR1 MNHNS, CDR2 SASEGT. The CDR3 length is 15 residues. Trimming took 3 bases from V and 4 from J; bases not matched to a gene: 7. CDR3 sequence reads: CASSDLAGGIYGYTF. CDR3 nucleotide sequence: TGTGCCAGCAGTGATCTTGCAGGGGGCATCTATGGCTACACCTTC.

The rearrangement joins TRBV7-9 to TRBJ2-1; 9 bases are a match to TRBD2. V gave up 0 bases and J gave up 8 bases; unmatched junction bases: 8. In germline, CDR1 is SEHNR, CDR2 FQNEAQ (reference sequence). This CDR3 is built from 16 residues. CDR3 protein: CASSLARASGKDEQFF. The CDR3 DNA reads as TGTGCCAGCAGCTTAGCGCGGGCTAGCGGGAAGGATGAGCAGTTCTTC.

J is TRBJ1-4 and V is TRBV27; tentatively, D is TRBD1 (5 bases). The V end was cut by 5 bases, the J end by 0 bases, with 16 bases between. From germline, CDR1 is MNHEY and CDR2 SMNVEV (reference sequence). The CDR3 extends over 17 amino acids. The CDR3 protein is CASSPMGGNATNEKLFF. CDR3 bases: TGTGCCAGCAGTCCGATGGGGGGTAATGCAACTAATGAAAAACTGTTTTTT.

The rearrangement uses TRBV28 and TRBJ2-4; weak D call: TRBD2 (6 bases). This CDR3 spans 13 amino acids. V was shortened by 6 bases and J by 9 bases, with 15 bases between the two germline ends. Germline V CDR1 and CDR2: MDHEN, SYDVKM. CDR3 nucleotides: TGTGCCAGCAGACCTACAGGAGCGGGCATTCAGTACTTC. Encoded protein: CASRPTGAGIQYF.

This sequence joins TRBV10-3 and TRBJ1-5; 9 positions agree with TRBD1. This CDR3 comprises 15 residues. The V segment lost 7 bases and the J segment 3 bases; nucleotides outside the gene matches: 7. Germline V gives CDR1 ENHRY, CDR2 SYGVKD. This chain's CDR3 is CAIKSGTGLNQPQHF. CDR3 DNA: TGTGCCATCAAATCCGGGACAGGGCTCAATCAGCCCCAGCATTTT.

This clone showed up just once. The chain combines TRBV5-1 with TRBJ2-3; tentatively, D is TRBD2 (7 bases). From germline, CDR1 is SGHRS and CDR2 YFSETQ. The length of the CDR3 is 15 residues. The V end was cut by 6 bases, the J end by 3 bases, with 17 bases between. This CDR3 is CASTGRGGITDTQYF. The CDR3 DNA is TGCGCCAGCACCGGTAGGGGGGGGATAACAGATACGCAGTATTTT.

The rearrangement links TRBV3-1 (or the pseudogene TRBV3-2) to TRBJ2-3; D is ambiguous. The germline CDR1 and CDR2 sequences are LGHDT and YNNKEL (reference sequence). This CDR3 comprises 13 residues. V was clipped by 0 bases and J by 6 bases, with 7 bases between them. The CDR3 loop reads CASSQEALDTQYF. DNA of the CDR3: TGTGCCAGCAGCCAAGAGGCCCTTGATACGCAGTATTTT.

The gene calls are TRBV5-4 and TRBJ2-3; TRBD1 aligns across 7 bases. The junction had 3 bases not matched to a gene; V was cut back by 4 bases and J by 1 base. Germline values: CDR1 SGHNT, CDR2 YYREEE (reference sequence). The CDR3 is 14 amino acids. Here the CDR3 DNA reads TGTGCCAGCAGCCCAACAGGGGGCACAGATACGCAGTATTTT. It yields the protein CASSPTGGTDTQYF. Based on the CDR3 plus reference TRBV5-4 and TRBJ2-3, the full variable domain is ETGVTQSPTHLIKTRGQQVTLRCSSQSGHNTVSWYQQALGQGPQFIFQYYREEENGRGNFPPRFSGLQFPNYSSELNVNALELDDSALYLCASSPTGGTDTQYFGPGTRLTVL.

The chain links TRBV5-1 to TRBJ1-4; a weak D match, TRBD1 (6 bases). V was shortened by 2 bases and J by 5 bases, with 10 bases between the two germline ends. The CDR3 loop spans 14 amino acids. Germline V gene sequence: CDR1 SGHRS, CDR2 YFSETQ. CDR3 sequence reads: CASSFGQSNEKLFF. CDR3 in DNA: TGCGCCAGCAGCTTCGGACAGTCAAATGAAAAACTGTTTTTT.

The chain has TRBV18 and TRBJ2-4, with D maybe TRBD1 (7 bases). CDR1 and CDR2 from the germline V gene are KGHSH and LQKENI. The CDR3 covers 15 residues. Trimming took 4 bases from V and 8 from J, leaving 18 bases between them. The CDR3 sequence is CASSHQEGAVDIQYF. The DNA for the CDR3 is TGTGCCAGCTCACATCAGGAGGGGGCGGTTGACATTCAGTACTTC. Based on the CDR3 plus reference TRBV18 and TRBJ2-4, the full variable domain is NAGVMQNPRHLVRRRGQEARLRCSPMKGHSHVYWYRQLPEEGLKFMVYLQKENIIDESGMPKERFSAEFPKEGPSILRIQQVVRGDSAAYFCASSHQEGAVDIQYFGAGTRLSVL.